These 8 T cell receptor beta chains originate from one sample sequenced in a study of cytomegalovirus exposure and HLA in healthy donors. Use of 60 Vbeta and 13 Jbeta primers characterized the PCR. Assay used: immunoSEQ multiplex PCR; TCRdb lists only in-frame clones, some missing. The repertoire holds around 230,000 clones, with about 77% as singletons. The specimen was PBMCs. Receptors originate from a boy aged 5-17 years in good health and CMV-seronegative.

This chain joins TRBV5-1 and TRBJ2-7; 7 bases map to TRBD2. This CDR3 spans 14 amino acids. J gave up 0 bases and V 0 bases, and 0 bases lay outside the gene matches. Germline V gene sequence: CDR1 SGHRS, CDR2 YFSETQ. CDR3 protein: CASSLGTSSYEQYF. The CDR3 nucleotides read TGCGCCAGCAGCTTGGGGACTAGCTCCTACGAGCAGTACTTC.

This clone was seen only once. The chain uses TRBV19 and TRBJ1-4, with D tentatively TRBD1 (6 bases). Trimming shortened V by 3 bases and J by 6 bases, and 8 bases separated the two germline ends. CDR3 length: 13 residues. Per germline, CDR1 LNHDA and CDR2 SQIVND (reference sequence). The CDR3 DNA sequence: TGTGCCAGTAGTATCGGGACACATGAAAAACTGTTTTTT. Translation: CASSIGTHEKLFF.

This chain joins TRBV5-1 and TRBJ2-7; no reliable D call. The CDR3 contains 15 residues. Trimming removed 0 bases at V and 0 bases at J, with 10 bases between. CDR1 SGHRS and CDR2 YFSETQ come from the germline V gene. In DNA form, the CDR3 reads TGCGCCAGCAGCTTGGGAGAGTCCCGCTCCTACGAGCAGTACTTC. The encoded protein is CASSLGESRSYEQYF.

This clone showed up just a few times. The chain uses TRBV5-4 and TRBJ1-4; 8 nucleotides match TRBD1. CDR1 is SGHNT and CDR2 is YYREEE in the germline V gene (reference sequence). J gave up 6 bases and V 1 base, and 2 bases lay outside the gene matches. CDR3 length equals 14 residues. The CDR3 protein is CASSLLTGDEKLFF. CDR3 nucleotides: TGTGCCAGCAGCTTGCTGACAGGGGATGAAAAACTGTTTTTT.

This clone was detected a few times. The genes are TRBV19 and TRBJ2-7; unclear D gene. Trimming shortened V by 5 bases and J by 4 bases, and 6 bases separated the two germline ends. This CDR3 comprises 11 residues. The V gene's germline CDR1 is LNHDA and CDR2 SQIVND (reference sequence). The CDR3 DNA sequence: TGTGCCAGTAGTCCCGTTTACGAGCAGTACTTC. Protein: CASSPVYEQYF.

The V call is TRBV4-1, the J call TRBJ2-5; 7 bases line up with TRBD1. The DNA end is more similar to TRBJ2-7, so the J call may be wrong. The CDR3 consists of 16 residues. Per the germline V gene, CDR1 is MGHRA and CDR2 is YSYEKL. The CDR3 DNA reads as TGCGCCAGCAGCCAAGATAAAACAGGGGAACTCTACGAGCAGTACTTC. Encoded protein: CASSQDKTGELYEQYF.

The gene calls are TRBV11-3 and TRBJ2-2; D remains unclear. The germline V and J ends were trimmed by 3 bases and 3 bases, with 8 bases remaining between them. Looked up from germline, CDR1 is SGHNT and CDR2 is YENEEA. The CDR3 is made up of 14 amino acids. CDR3 protein: CASSFSGDTGELFF. Written as DNA, the CDR3 is TGTGCCAGCAGCTTCTCCGGAGACACCGGGGAGCTGTTTTTT. Using reference TRBV11-3 and TRBJ2-2 for the parts outside the CDR3, the full variable domain is EAGVVQSPRYKIIEKKQPVAFWCNPISGHNTLYWYLQNLGQGPELLIRYENEEAVDDSQLPKDRFSAERLKGVDSTLKIQPAELGDSAVYLCASSFSGDTGELFFGEGSRLTVL.

The chain links TRBV2 to TRBJ2-5, with D possibly matching TRBD1 (6 bases). This CDR3 region has 13 residues. Germline values: CDR1 SNHLY, CDR2 FYNNEI. V was trimmed by 6 bases and J by 3 bases, leaving 11 bases between them. The CDR3 spells CASRMDSEETQYF. CDR3 DNA sequence: TGTGCCAGCAGAATGGACAGCGAAGAGACCCAGTACTTC.